Below, 18 T cell receptor beta chains from the same sample are listed, as sequenced in a study of cytomegalovirus exposure and HLA in healthy donors. Use of 60 Vbeta and 13 Jbeta primers characterized the PCR. The method was immunoSEQ multiplex PCR; TCRdb's version includes in-frame clones alone and lacks a portion of them. Reported are about 58,000 clones; the ten largest clones contain roughly 2%. The source material was PBMCs. The receptors come from a young woman in good health and CMV-seronegative.

The V and J genes are TRBV6-5 and TRBJ2-7, with 7 positions matching TRBD1. This CDR3 has 14 amino acids. From germline, CDR1 is MNHEY and CDR2 SVGAGI. V trimming: 7 bases; J trimming: 2 bases; junction bases outside the gene matches: 8. The CDR3 loop is CASKRPGGAYEQYF. The CDR3 nucleotides read TGTGCCAGCAAGAGGCCAGGGGGAGCCTACGAGCAGTACTTC.

The chain uses TRBV25-1 and TRBJ2-7; the match to TRBD1 covers 10 bases. The CDR3 covers 17 residues. Unmatched junction bases numbered 9, after V lost 2 bases and J lost 2 bases. Germline assignment: CDR1 MGHDK and CDR2 SYGVNS. The chain's CDR3 is CASSEIRTGGYAYEQYF. DNA of the CDR3: TGTGCCAGCAGTGAAATTAGGACAGGGGGTTACGCCTACGAGCAGTACTTC.

The genes are TRBV10-3 and TRBJ2-1, with TRBD1 matching 12 bases. CDR1 is ENHRY and CDR2 is SYGVKD in the germline V gene. CDR3 length equals 15 residues. The trim removed 6 bases at V and 9 bases at J, leaving 9 bases unmatched. The CDR3 DNA reads as TGTGCCATCAGCGTGAGGGACAGGGGGCGCAGTGAGCAGTTCTTC. It encodes CAISVRDRGRSEQFF.

The chain has TRBV7-2 and TRBJ2-7, with 7 bases matching TRBD1. The length of the CDR3 is 13 residues. CDR1 SGHTA and CDR2 FQGNSA come from the germline V gene. V trimming: 5 bases; J trimming: 4 bases; junction bases outside the gene matches: 5. This chain's CDR3 is CASSQYRGYEQYF. The DNA for the CDR3 is TGTGCCAGCAGCCAGTACAGGGGATACGAGCAGTACTTC.

The gene calls are TRBV9 and TRBJ1-1; 9 bases agree with TRBD1. This CDR3 spans 18 amino acids. The V segment lost 5 bases and the J segment 3 bases; nucleotides outside the gene matches: 17. Per germline, CDR1 SGDLS and CDR2 YYNGEE. The CDR3 DNA reads as TGTGCCAGCAGTGGACTAGGGACAGGGAGCCCAAGGGACACTGAAGCTTTCTTT. This encodes CASSGLGTGSPRDTEAFF.

This rearrangement joins TRBV29-1 to TRBJ1-1, with D maybe TRBD1 (5 bases). This CDR3 region has 14 residues. Germline V gene data show CDR1 as SQVTM and CDR2 as ANQGSEA. Trimming stripped 5 bases from V and 2 bases from J, with 15 bases between. Here the CDR3 reads CSVSLTQGNTEAFF. CDR3 coding DNA: TGCAGCGTTTCCCTAACTCAGGGAAACACTGAAGCTTTCTTT.

Comment on this clone: Other DNA variants within this sample encode the same CDR3. The chain is built from TRBV5-1 and TRBJ1-2; a weak D match, TRBD1 (6 bases). V dropped 0 bases and J dropped 2 bases, with 8 bases sitting between them. Germline CDR1 is SGHRS and CDR2 is YFSETQ. The CDR3 length is 14 residues. For the CDR3, the DNA is TGCGCCAGCAGCTTGGTGCAGGGGAACTATGGCTACACCTTC. The encoded protein is CASSLVQGNYGYTF.

The CDR3 loop reads CASSLGQGARGYTF. The CDR3, as DNA: TGTGCCAGCAGCTTGGGCCAGGGGGCGAGAGGCTACACCTTC. The chain recombines TRBV5-6 with TRBJ1-2; TRBD1 matches 8 bases. V trimming: 0 bases; J trimming: 8 bases; junction bases outside the gene matches: 6. Germline-derived CDR1 and CDR2 are SGHDT and YYEEEE. This CDR3 has 14 residues.

The chain employs TRBV18 and TRBJ1-2, with 7 bases identical to TRBD1. The CDR3 is 15 amino acids. V trimming: 3 bases; J trimming: 5 bases; junction bases outside the gene matches: 9. Germline V gene sequence: CDR1 KGHSH, CDR2 LQKENI. The DNA for the CDR3 is TGTGCCAGCTCACCGAGGGACAGAGAAGAATATGGCTACACCTTC. Amino acids: CASSPRDREEYGYTF.

The chain is built from TRBV29-1 and TRBJ2-1; TRBD1 matches at 7 bases. CDR1 is SQVTM, CDR2 ANQGSEA, per germline. The CDR3 is made up of 14 amino acids. V gave up 8 bases and J gave up 4 bases; unmatched junction bases: 11. The DNA of the CDR3 is TGCAGCCCTTTCAGGGGGAATGGTTACAATGAGCAGTTCTTC. Translation gives CSPFRGNGYNEQFF.

This chain connects TRBV5-1 to TRBJ1-4, with D possibly being TRBD1 (5 bases). V was shortened by 4 bases and J by 5 bases, with 12 bases between the two germline ends. The CDR3 sequence is 14 residues long. Germline V gives CDR1 SGHRS, CDR2 YFSETQ. The CDR3 spells CASSPAGQNEKLFF. CDR3 nucleotide sequence: TGCGCCAGCAGCCCGGCGGGGCAGAATGAAAAACTGTTTTTT.

The chain joins TRBV11-3 to TRBJ1-2, with 10 bases matching TRBD1. CDR3 length equals 15 residues. Germline CDR1 is SGHNT and CDR2 is YENEEA. Germline trimming cut 1 base from V and 4 bases from J; bases unmatched to any gene: 3. CDR3 DNA sequence: TGTGCCAGCAGCTTAGCAGGGACAGGGGCCTATGGCTACACCTTC. Encoded protein: CASSLAGTGAYGYTF.

The chain combines TRBV5-4 with TRBJ1-1; TRBD1 matches at 8 bases. CDR3 length equals 16 residues. The junction had 11 bases not matched to a gene; V was cut back by 6 bases and J by 1 base. Germline CDR1 and CDR2: SGHNT and YYREEE (reference sequence). In DNA form, the CDR3 reads TGTGCCAGCACTAAAGGAACGGACAGGGCGAACACTGAAGCTTTCTTT. Protein sequence: CASTKGTDRANTEAFF.

The rearrangement links TRBV9 to TRBJ2-3; D uncertain. The CDR3 runs to 14 residues. The germline V gene encodes CDR1 SGDLS and CDR2 YYNGEE. The V end was cut by 1 base, the J end by 0 bases, with 6 bases between. The chain's CDR3 is CASSVIASTDTQYF. CDR3 bases: TGTGCCAGCAGCGTAATCGCGAGCACAGATACGCAGTATTTT.

This rearrangement joins TRBV10-1 to TRBJ1-2; unclear D gene. Per germline, CDR1 WNHNN and CDR2 SYGVQD (reference sequence). CDR3 length: 13 residues. Trimming cost V 3 bases and J 4 bases, with 9 bases left between them. The CDR3 nucleotides read TGCGCCAGCAGTGAATCAGGATCCTATGGCTACACCTTC. Its protein product is CASSESGSYGYTF.

V gene TRBV6-1 combines with J gene TRBJ2-1; 7 bases align to TRBD2. The CDR3 has 15 residues. V lost 1 base, J lost 3 bases, and 3 bases stayed unmatched. From germline, CDR1 is MNHNS and CDR2 SASEGT. The CDR3 sequence: CASSEGLAFYNEQFF. The CDR3 region has the DNA TGTGCCAGCAGTGAAGGACTAGCCTTCTACAATGAGCAGTTCTTC.

The rearrangement joins TRBV7-2 to TRBJ2-1; 14 nucleotides align to TRBD2. J lost 0 bases, V lost 6 bases, and 4 bases had no gene match. This CDR3 region has 17 residues. From germline, CDR1 is SGHTA and CDR2 FQGNSA. This CDR3 is CASRPGLAGASYNEQFF. The CDR3 nucleotides read TGTGCCAGCAGGCCGGGACTAGCGGGGGCCTCCTACAATGAGCAGTTCTTC.

The gene calls are TRBV10-1 and TRBJ2-1; 13 bases agree with TRBD2. Germline CDR1 and CDR2: WNHNN and SYGVQD (reference sequence). V was pared by 3 bases and J by 2 bases, with 7 bases of the junction left unmatched. This CDR3 contains 18 residues. The CDR3 DNA sequence: TGCGCCAGCAGTGACCACGGACTAGCGGGAGTAACCTACAATGAGCAGTTCTTC. It encodes CASSDHGLAGVTYNEQFF.